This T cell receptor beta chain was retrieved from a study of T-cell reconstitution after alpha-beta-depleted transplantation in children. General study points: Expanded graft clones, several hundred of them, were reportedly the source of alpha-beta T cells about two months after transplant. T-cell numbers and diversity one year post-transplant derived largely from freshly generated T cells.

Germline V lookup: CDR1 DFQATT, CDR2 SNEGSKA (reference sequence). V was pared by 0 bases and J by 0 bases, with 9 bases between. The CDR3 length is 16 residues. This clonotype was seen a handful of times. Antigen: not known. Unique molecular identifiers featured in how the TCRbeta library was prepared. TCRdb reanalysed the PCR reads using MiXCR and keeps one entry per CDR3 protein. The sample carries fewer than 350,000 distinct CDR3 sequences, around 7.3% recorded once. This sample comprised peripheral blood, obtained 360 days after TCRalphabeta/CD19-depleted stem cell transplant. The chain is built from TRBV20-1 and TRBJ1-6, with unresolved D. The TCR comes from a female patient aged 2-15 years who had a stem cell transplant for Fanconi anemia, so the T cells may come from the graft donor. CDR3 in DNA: TGCAGTGCTAGAGAAGGCGTCAGCTCCTATAATTCACCCCTCCACTTT. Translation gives CSAREGVSSYNSPLHF.